In this sample, the clone carrying this T cell receptor beta chain turned up many times. What it recognizes is unknown. Unique molecular identifiers were built into the TCRbeta library. TCRdb reprocessed the PCR reads via MiXCR and lists one record per CDR3 protein. The sample lists about 500,000 distinct CDR3 sequences; 11% were seen once. V was cut by 3 bases and J by 0 bases, with 10 bases left in between. The germline gives CDR1 MDHEN, CDR2 SYDVKM. This CDR3 spans 15 amino acids. These data are taken from a study of T-cell reconstitution after alpha-beta-depleted transplantation in children. Overall study findings and caveats: Some patients showed high day-60 TCRbeta diversity, which derived from surviving recipient T cells and thymic progenitors. After one year, T-cell counts and TCRbeta diversity mostly came from new T cells.

The source was PBMCs, mostly from graft donor cells, collected 180 days after TCRalphabeta/CD19-depleted stem cell transplant. This chain connects TRBV28 to TRBJ2-3; no definite D call. This TCR was recovered from a female patient between 2 and 15 years old who had a stem cell transplant for aplastic anemia, so the T cells may come from the graft donor. This CDR3 reads CASSLGSTSTDTQYF. The CDR3 DNA follows: TGTGCCAGCAGTTTGGGGTCGACTAGCACAGATACGCAGTATTTT.